The 6 T cell receptor beta chains presented below share a single source sample, sequenced in a study of control samples from healthy donors and cancer patients. The protocol was immunoSEQ multiplex PCR, while the TCRdb copy is restricted to in-frame clones and leaves out a portion. The data hold more than 20,000 clones, with approximately 90% observed a single time. The source material was PBMCs. These receptors were taken from a man in his fifties with lung cancer.

The V and J genes are TRBV7-2 and TRBJ2-7; D assignment may be TRBD1 or TRBD2 (5 bases each). The ends were cut back, 6 bases at V and 2 bases at J, with 14 bases in the middle. The CDR3 has 14 amino acids. Germline values: CDR1 SGHTA, CDR2 FQGNSA. CDR3 DNA sequence: TGTGCCAGCAGGGGCCTCGGGGACCCCTACGAGCAGTACTTC. Amino acid sequence: CASRGLGDPYEQYF. Full variable domain (missing parts from reference TRBV7-2 and TRBJ2-7): GAGVSQSPSNKVTEKGKDVELRCDPISGHTALYWYRQSLGQGLEFLIYFQGNSAPDKSGLPSDRFSAERTGGSVSTLTIQRTQQEDSAVYLCASRGLGDPYEQYFGPGTRLTVT.

The V and J genes are TRBV6-2 or TRBV6-3 and TRBJ1-6; TRBD1 might be the D (6 bases). V was cut by 6 bases and J by 8 bases, with 17 bases left in between. The CDR3 has 15 amino acids. Looked up from germline, CDR1 is MNHEY and CDR2 is SVGEGT. The chain's CDR3 is CASSHREGGDSPLHF. The CDR3 DNA is TGTGCCAGCAGCCACAGGGAGGGTGGAGATTCACCCCTCCACTTT.

The V and J genes are TRBV6-5 and TRBJ1-2; maybe TRBD1 (6 bases). Germline V gene lookup returns CDR1 MNHEY and CDR2 SVGAGI. CDR3 length: 12 residues. Trimming removed 11 bases at V and 2 bases at J, with 12 bases between. For the CDR3, the DNA is TGTGCCGCATGGGGGGCCAACTATGGCTACACCTTC. It is translated as CAAWGANYGYTF.

The V call is TRBV7-9, the J call TRBJ1-2; unclear D gene. The CDR3 contains 13 residues. V lost 6 bases, J lost 8 bases, and 16 bases lay in between. Germline V gene data show CDR1 as SEHNR and CDR2 as FQNEAQ (reference sequence). CDR3 nucleotides: TGTGCCAGCAGTCGGCAAGGGAAGACGGGCTACACCTTC. Translating gives CASSRQGKTGYTF.

The CDR3 region has the DNA TGTGCCAGCAGCTCGACGGGGCCCTTACTCAATGAGCAGTTCTTC. Protein sequence: CASSSTGPLLNEQFF. The chain carries TRBV7-2 and TRBJ2-1; D could derive from TRBD1 or TRBD2 (5 bases each). The CDR3 loop spans 15 amino acids. From germline, CDR1 is SGHTA and CDR2 FQGNSA. The V gene lost 4 bases and the J gene lost 6 bases, with 16 bases spanning the gap.

The chain couples TRBV7-9 to TRBJ2-2; D gene unclear. The CDR3 is made up of 16 amino acids. The germline V and J ends were trimmed by 1 base and 0 bases, with 9 bases remaining between them. The germline V gene encodes CDR1 SEHNR and CDR2 FQNEAQ (reference sequence). The CDR3 loop reads CASSLEIDANTGELFF. CDR3 coding DNA: TGTGCCAGCAGCTTAGAAATAGACGCGAACACCGGGGAGCTGTTTTTT.